These 23 T cell receptor beta chains originate from one sample sequenced in a study of PD-1 blockade in classical Hodgkin lymphoma. The data were produced by immunoSEQ multiplex PCR, yet TCRdb's version contains in-frame clones alone and is incomplete. The sample includes about 20,000 clones, over 60% of them seen just once. Time point defined: cycle 4 day 1 (C4D1), after less than 7 weeks of nivolumab. Brentuximab vedotin exposure varied among the patients, all of whom had relapsed after autologous stem cell transplantation. Sequencing was performed on peripheral blood mononuclear cells (PBMCs), taken before the fourth cycle of nivolumab. These receptors were obtained from a human donor with classical Hodgkin lymphoma.

This clone is classed as medium-sized. The V call is TRBV2, the J call TRBJ1-1; no reliable D call. Germline CDR1 reads SNHLY; CDR2 reads FYNNEI. The CDR3 contains 11 residues. The V and J ends lost 5 bases and 10 bases respectively, with 11 bases between them. CDR3 region: CASSSFLRAFF. CDR3 sequence (DNA): TGTGCCAGCAGTTCCTTCCTCAGAGCTTTCTTT. The whole variable domain, filled in from reference TRBV2 and TRBJ1-1, reads EPEVTQTPSHQVTQMGQEVILRCVPISNHLYFYWYRQILGQKVEFLVSFYNNEISEKSEIFDDQFSVERPDGSNFTLKIRSTKLEDSAMYFCASSSFLRAFFGQGTRLTVV.

This clone is medium-sized (0.01 to 0.1%) within its sample. The rearrangement joins TRBV7-2 to TRBJ2-2; D is undetermined. The germline gives CDR1 SGHTA, CDR2 FQGNSA. This CDR3 is built from 14 residues. The V end lost 1 base, the J end lost 3 bases, and 6 bases lay between the germline ends. The CDR3 DNA sequence: TGTGCCAGCAGCTTAGGTCCTTACACCGGGGAGCTGTTTTTT. Its translation is CASSLGPYTGELFF.

This chain connects TRBV19 to TRBJ2-2, with no clear D. Looked up from germline, CDR1 is LNHDA and CDR2 is SQIVND (reference sequence). V lost 7 bases, J lost 2 bases, and 14 bases lay in between. This CDR3 has 15 residues. The CDR3 sequence is CASNPARQNTGELFF. CDR3 nucleotides: TGTGCCAGTAACCCAGCGAGACAAAACACCGGGGAGCTGTTTTTT.

The rearrangement joins TRBV7-6 to TRBJ2-7; TRBD1 aligns across 9 bases. The CDR3 loop spans 14 amino acids. The V gene end was trimmed by 1 base and the J gene end by 3 bases; junction bases not matched to a gene: 1. From germline, CDR1 is SGHVS and CDR2 FNYEAQ. The CDR3 region is CASSLGDRVYEQYF. The CDR3 nucleotides read TGTGCCAGCAGCTTAGGGGACAGGGTCTACGAGCAGTACTTC. The full variable domain, its missing parts supplied by reference TRBV7-6 and TRBJ2-7, is GAGVSQSPRYKVTKRGQDVALRCDPISGHVSLYWYRQALGQGPEFLTYFNYEAQQDKSGLPNDRFSAERPEGSISTLTIQRTEQRDSAMYRCASSLGDRVYEQYFGPGTRLTVT.

The chain combines TRBV28 with TRBJ2-7; 12 nucleotides line up with TRBD2. V lost 5 bases to trimming and J lost 7 bases; unmatched junction nucleotides: 3. The CDR3 totals 13 residues. Germline V gene data show CDR1 as MDHEN and CDR2 as SYDVKM. The CDR3 is CASSLAGGVEQYF. The DNA of the CDR3 is TGTGCCAGCAGTCTAGCGGGAGGGGTAGAGCAGTACTTC.

This chain joins TRBV11-2 and TRBJ1-1; 7 bases are shared with TRBD1. This CDR3 contains 14 residues. Germline values: CDR1 SGHAT, CDR2 FQNNGV. With V trimmed by 5 bases and J by 1 base, 4 bases remained unmatched. The CDR3 nucleotides are TGTGCCAGCAGCGCCACAGGGGAGAACACTGAAGCTTTCTTT. Translating gives CASSATGENTEAFF.

V usage is TRBV7-2 and J usage is TRBJ2-2; no definite D call. This CDR3 is built from 14 residues. CDR1 and CDR2 (germline): SGHTA, FQGNSA. The V end was cut by 5 bases, the J end by 4 bases, with 11 bases between. DNA of the CDR3: TGTGCCAGCAGCCCGGATAGAGGCACCGGGGAGCTGTTTTTT. Protein product: CASSPDRGTGELFF.

This clone is large. The chain uses TRBV13 and TRBJ1-1, with D tentatively TRBD1 (6 bases). The V end lost 0 bases, the J end lost 0 bases, and 14 bases lay between the germline ends. The germline V gene has CDR1 PRHDT and CDR2 FYEKMQ (reference sequence). The CDR3 spans 17 residues. CDR3 region: CASSLGRGLGLNTEAFF. The CDR3, as DNA: TGTGCCAGCAGCTTAGGCCGGGGGCTCGGTTTGAACACTGAAGCTTTCTTT.

This clone has only a few counts. CDR3 DNA sequence: TGCGCCAGCAGCTTAGATCCAGCGGGGGCATCCTACGAGCAGTACTTC. It translates to CASSLDPAGASYEQYF. The chain is built from TRBV5-1 and TRBJ2-7; 8 bases are shared with TRBD2. The CDR3 is 16 amino acids. CDR1 and CDR2 (germline): SGHRS, YFSETQ. V was pared by 2 bases and J by 1 base, with 8 bases of the junction left unmatched.

This clone was seen only a few times. The gene calls are TRBV6-6 and TRBJ1-3, with a possible D match to TRBD1 (6 bases). The CDR3 extends over 15 amino acids. The V gene lost 6 bases and the J gene lost 0 bases, with 12 bases spanning the gap. CDR1 and CDR2 (germline): MNHNY, SVGAGI (reference sequence). CDR3: CASRWTESSGNTIYF. The CDR3 DNA follows: TGTGCCAGCAGGTGGACAGAGAGCTCTGGAAACACCATATATTTT.

The CDR3 bases are TGTGCCAGCAGCTTCGGACTAGCCTATTACAATGAGCAGTTCTTC. Its protein is CASSFGLAYYNEQFF. The chain carries TRBV7-6 and TRBJ2-1, with 8 bases lining up with TRBD2. This CDR3 has 15 amino acids. V shed 3 bases and J 4 bases; nucleotides not matched to a gene: 5. CDR1 is SGHVS, CDR2 FNYEAQ, per germline.

V and J are TRBV27 and TRBJ2-1; TRBD1 matches 9 bases. J was trimmed by 7 bases and V by 3 bases; bases with no gene match: 4. The length of the CDR3 is 14 residues. The V gene's germline CDR1 is MNHEY and CDR2 SMNVEV (reference sequence). The CDR3 nucleotides read TGTGCCAGCAGTTTCTTGACAGGGGGGAATGAGCAGTTCTTC. It translates to CASSFLTGGNEQFF.

The table lists this clone with a count of one. This chain links TRBV14 with TRBJ2-1; TRBD1 matches 7 bases. J gave up 5 bases and V 4 bases, and 8 bases lay outside the gene matches. Germline V gives CDR1 SGHDN, CDR2 FVKESK. This CDR3 is built from 15 residues. In DNA, the CDR3 is TGTGCCAGCAGCCCCCGGGACAGCTTAGACAATGAGCAGTTCTTC. This sequence encodes CASSPRDSLDNEQFF. Using reference TRBV14 and TRBJ2-1 for the parts outside the CDR3, the full variable domain is EAGVTQFPSHSVIEKGQTVTLRCDPISGHDNLYWYRRVMGKEIKFLLHFVKESKQDESGMPNNRFLAERTGGTYSTLKVQPAELEDSGVYFCASSPRDSLDNEQFFGPGTRLTVL.

The chain couples TRBV19 to TRBJ2-5; weak D call: TRBD2 (7 bases). The V gene's germline CDR1 is LNHDA and CDR2 SQIVND (reference sequence). The CDR3 is 15 residues long. V was trimmed by 3 bases and J by 4 bases, leaving 15 bases between them. CDR3 amino acids: CASSIGGGEGETQYF. CDR3 nucleotide sequence: TGTGCCAGTAGTATCGGGGGCGGGGAGGGAGAGACCCAGTACTTC.

DNA for the CDR3: TGTGCCAGCAGTCTTCGACAGGGCGGGTCAGATACGCAGTATTTT. Protein product: CASSLRQGGSDTQYF. The chain employs TRBV6-1 and TRBJ2-3; TRBD1 aligns across 7 bases. V lost 5 bases and J lost 4; bases outside the gene matches: 9. CDR1 and CDR2 (germline): MNHNS, SASEGT. This CDR3 region has 15 residues.

V and J are TRBV27 and TRBJ2-1; 14 positions match TRBD2. V was pared by 5 bases and J by 5 bases, with 2 bases of the junction left unmatched. Germline V gene sequence: CDR1 MNHEY, CDR2 SMNVEV (reference sequence). This CDR3 has 15 residues. The CDR3 nucleotides read TGTGCCAGCAGTCCGACTAGCGGGAGGGACAATGAGCAGTTCTTC. As protein: CASSPTSGRDNEQFF.

The J gene is TRBJ2-3, the V gene TRBV13; D is unresolved. This CDR3 is built from 15 residues. Germline V gene data show CDR1 as PRHDT and CDR2 as FYEKMQ (reference sequence). V shed 0 bases and J shed 11 bases, with 18 bases lying between them. In DNA, the CDR3 is TGTGCCAGCAGCTTAGGGACTGCCTCCCATTCGTGGCAGTATTTT. Its protein is CASSLGTASHSWQYF.

The chain couples TRBV7-8 to TRBJ2-7; 9 bases map to TRBD2. Trimming removed 4 bases from V and 5 bases from J; junction bases left unmatched: 9. The V gene's germline CDR1 is SGHVS and CDR2 FQNEAQ. This CDR3 region has 15 residues. CDR3 in amino acids: CASSWVSGSNNEQYF. For the CDR3, the DNA is TGTGCCAGCAGCTGGGTTAGCGGGAGTAACAACGAGCAGTACTTC.

This clone has a handful of counts. CDR3 DNA sequence: TGTGCCAGCAGTTACGATGGGGTTGTCAATGAGCAGTTCTTC. Its translation: CASSYDGVVNEQFF. The J gene is TRBJ2-1, the V gene TRBV6-5; no definite D call. The CDR3 length is 14 residues. V lost 2 bases to trimming and J lost 6 bases, with 11 bases between them. The germline V gene has CDR1 MNHEY and CDR2 SVGAGI.

V and J are TRBV28 and TRBJ2-6; 7 bases match TRBD1. Per germline, CDR1 MDHEN and CDR2 SYDVKM. There are 15 residues in the CDR3. With V trimmed by 4 bases and J by 1 base, 1 base remained unmatched. CDR3 protein: CASSSDRSGANVLTF. In DNA, the CDR3 is TGTGCCAGCAGTTCGGACAGGTCTGGGGCCAACGTCCTGACTTTC.

The genes are TRBV6-6 and TRBJ2-5; D ambiguous. The germline CDR1 and CDR2 sequences are MNHNY and SVGAGI (reference sequence). This CDR3 contains 14 residues. Trimming removed 7 bases from V and 5 bases from J, with 17 bases in between. CDR3 loop: CASTSGGRMETQYF. Here the CDR3 DNA reads TGTGCCAGCACCTCAGGTGGGCGTATGGAGACCCAGTACTTC.

The chain carries TRBV9 and TRBJ2-3; 9 bases line up with TRBD2. Germline V gene data show CDR1 as SGDLS and CDR2 as YYNGEE. The CDR3 has 15 residues. V lost 3 bases and J lost 2; bases outside the gene matches: 4. The CDR3 DNA reads TGTGCCAGCAGCGCAGGACTAGCGTACACAGATACGCAGTATTTT. Translated, it gives CASSAGLAYTDTQYF.

This clone was recorded only once. The chain links TRBV29-1 to TRBJ1-2; D perhaps matches TRBD1 (6 bases). Between the trimmed V and J ends, which lost 7 bases and 6 bases, there was a span of 18 bases. CDR3 size: 13 residues. Germline CDR1 SQVTM, CDR2 ANQGSEA. Here the CDR3 reads CSANKGGADGYTF. The CDR3 DNA reads TGCAGCGCGAACAAGGGGGGCGCAGATGGCTACACCTTC.